This TCR beta chain derives from a study of blood T cells in healthy people across ages. Study-wide results and limits: CMV status of donors was not determined, possibly confounding expanded clonotype changes.

In germline, CDR1 is SNHLY, CDR2 FYNNEI. V lost 5 bases and J lost 10, with 12 bases in between. The CDR3 covers 11 residues. Primers used in a second PCR of roughly 6 to 12 cycles were a sample-barcoded 5' primer and a J-beta primer mix. Each cDNA molecule was tagged by a template-switch adaptor that had 12 random nucleotides. Each CDR3 protein gets one entry after TCRdb re-called the 5' RACE reads with MiXCR. The sample lists about 1.6 million distinct CDR3 sequences; roughly a third were seen once. Healthy Caucasian individuals from Russia aged about 6 to 100 were enrolled as donors. Per-sample PBMC isolation yielded at least 6.5 million cells. To note about this clonotype: What it recognizes is unknown.

The receptor's source is a woman in her 30s in good health. V usage is TRBV2 and J usage is TRBJ2-7, with D unclear. The sample taken for sequencing was blood. CDR3 nucleotide sequence: TGTGCCAGCAGTCCTGGTGAGGCCCAGTACTTC. Translated: CASSPGEAQYF. Full variable domain (missing parts from reference TRBV2 and TRBJ2-7): EPEVTQTPSHQVTQMGQEVILRCVPISNHLYFYWYRQILGQKVEFLVSFYNNEISEKSEIFDDQFSVERPDGSNFTLKIRSTKLEDSAMYFCASSPGEAQYFGPGTRLTVT.